These 21 T cell receptor beta chains originate from one sample sequenced in a study of blood T cells in healthy people across ages. The authors ran a second PCR of 7 to 11 cycles using a sample-barcoded 5' primer and a J-beta primer mix. TCRdb redid the calling of the 5' RACE reads with MiXCR, one entry per CDR3 protein. The sample yields some 1,800,000 distinct CDR3 sequences, about 39% seen once. Sequencing was carried out using blood. These receptors all stem from a human donor in good health.

The CDR3 DNA is TGTGCCAGCAGGAAACCTGCGGGACTAGCGGGGAGCACAGATACGCAGTATTTT. Its protein product is CASRKPAGLAGSTDTQYF. This rearrangement joins TRBV6-1 to TRBJ2-3, with 13 nucleotides matching TRBD2. This CDR3 has 18 amino acids. After removal of 6 bases from V and 0 bases from J, the junction contained 9 bases not matched to a gene. The germline V gene has CDR1 MNHNS and CDR2 SASEGT.

CDR3 sequence: CSATEQLQGANGAFF. The CDR3 DNA follows: TGCAGTGCTACAGAGCAATTACAGGGGGCTAATGGAGCTTTCTTT. V usage is TRBV20-1 and J usage is TRBJ1-1; 9 bases are shared with TRBD1. V lost 4 bases to trimming and J lost 10 bases; unmatched junction nucleotides: 16. This CDR3 region has 15 residues. Germline V CDR1 and CDR2: DFQATT, SNEGSKA (reference sequence).

The V and J genes are TRBV20-1 and TRBJ1-2, with D unresolved. CDR1 and CDR2 (germline): DFQATT, SNEGSKA (reference sequence). V lost 3 bases to trimming and J lost 7 bases, with 6 bases between them. The CDR3 consists of 10 residues. CDR3 region: CSASWGGYTF. In DNA, the CDR3 is TGCAGTGCTAGTTGGGGTGGCTACACCTTC.

V and J are TRBV4-3 and TRBJ1-2; possibly TRBD1 for D (6 bases). V shed 3 bases and J shed 6 bases, with 14 bases lying between them. The CDR3 sequence is 14 residues long. The germline V gene has CDR1 LGHNA and CDR2 YSLEER. The CDR3 protein is CASSQDFNRDGYTF. The CDR3 bases are TGCGCCAGCAGCCAGGATTTTAACAGGGATGGCTACACCTTC.

CDR3 bases: TGTGCCAGCAGCTTTGGGAACAGGGGCCGTAGGGTGGAGACCCAGTACTTC. Amino acids: CASSFGNRGRRVETQYF. The V call is TRBV7-8, the J call TRBJ2-5, with 7 bases that match TRBD1. In germline, CDR1 is SGHVS, CDR2 FQNEAQ. With 3 bases clipped from V and 5 bases from J, the junction kept 15 bases outside the gene matches. CDR3 length: 17 residues. Together with reference TRBV7-8 and TRBJ2-5, the CDR3 gives the full variable domain: GAGVSQSPRYKVAKRGQDVALRCDPISGHVSLFWYQQALGQGPEFLTYFQNEAQLDKSGLPSDRFFAERPEGSVSTLKIQRTQQEDSAVYLCASSFGNRGRRVETQYFGPGTRLLVL.

The chain has TRBV29-1 and TRBJ1-4, with a weak D call TRBD1 (6 bases). CDR1 is SQVTM, CDR2 ANQGSEA, per germline. The CDR3 is 13 amino acids. V lost 4 bases and J 7 bases, leaving 13 bases between the germline ends. CDR3 DNA: TGCAGCGTTGTACAGGGCCCAGGTGAAAAACTGTTTTTT. Translating it yields CSVVQGPGEKLFF.

The chain employs TRBV7-2 and TRBJ2-6; the match to TRBD1 covers 8 bases. The CDR3 has 18 residues. Per germline, CDR1 SGHTA and CDR2 FQGNSA. Losses at the gene ends were 5 bases for V and 4 bases for J; bases not matched to a gene: 13. The CDR3 loop is CASSLRTGISSGANVLTF. The CDR3 DNA is TGTGCCAGCAGCCTCCGGACAGGGATTTCGTCGGGGGCCAACGTCCTGACTTTC.

The rearrangement links TRBV9 to TRBJ2-5, with D possibly being TRBD2 (6 bases). The V and J ends lost 4 bases and 0 bases respectively, with 16 bases between them. This CDR3 region has 16 residues. Germline CDR1 is SGDLS and CDR2 is YYNGEE. In DNA form, the CDR3 reads TGTGCCAGCAGCCCAACGAGCGGACTAAACCAAGAGACCCAGTACTTC. Amino acid sequence: CASSPTSGLNQETQYF.

As to this clonotype: One end of the junction varies from germline; a read error may be responsible. The V and J genes are TRBV28 and TRBJ2-3; D is undetermined. The length of the CDR3 is 13 residues. In germline, CDR1 is MDHEN, CDR2 SYDVKM. The CDR3 nucleotides are TGTACCAGCACCGACTCGATCACAGATACGCAGTATTTT. As protein: CTSTDSITDTQYF. The full variable domain, with the rest looked up from reference TRBV28 and TRBJ2-3, is DVKVTQSSRYLVKRTGEKVFLECVQDMDHENMFWYRQDPGLGLRLIYFSYDVKMKEKGDIPEGYSVSREKKERFSLILESASTNQTSMYLCTSTDSITDTQYFGPGTRLTVL.

This clonotype came up many times. This chain links TRBV12-3 or TRBV12-4 with TRBJ2-5; D not resolved. Trimming took 2 bases from V and 4 from J, leaving 8 bases between them. The CDR3 runs to 13 residues. In nucleotides, the CDR3 is TGTGCCAGCAGTTTAATGGGTGGAGAGACCCAGTACTTC. This translates into CASSLMGGETQYF.

The rearrangement joins TRBV5-1 to TRBJ1-4; TRBD1 is a possible D gene (6 bases). The V gene lost 3 bases and the J gene lost 3 bases, with 12 bases spanning the gap. CDR1 is SGHRS and CDR2 is YFSETQ in the germline V gene. The CDR3 is 15 amino acids. The CDR3 loop reads CASSSGQSPNEKLFF. In DNA form, the CDR3 reads TGCGCCAGCAGCTCTGGACAGAGCCCTAATGAAAAACTGTTTTTT.

The chain links TRBV20-1 to TRBJ2-5, with 11 bases matching TRBD2. The V gene end was trimmed by 5 bases and the J gene end by 9 bases; junction bases not matched to a gene: 11. This CDR3 comprises 14 residues. Per the germline V gene, CDR1 is DFQATT and CDR2 is SNEGSKA (reference sequence). The CDR3 nucleotides are TGCAGTGCTGCGCCGACTAGCGGGGACGGGGCCCAGTACTTC. Translating it yields CSAAPTSGDGAQYF.

The J gene is TRBJ1-2, the V gene TRBV12-3 or TRBV12-4, with D perhaps matching TRBD1 (6 bases). CDR3 size: 15 residues. V lost 7 bases, J lost 8 bases, and 23 bases lay in between. For the CDR3, the DNA is TGTGCCAGCAATATGCCTGAACAGGGTTTACTAGGCTACACCTTC. This translates into CASNMPEQGLLGYTF.

The V and J genes are TRBV12-3 or TRBV12-4 and TRBJ1-2; TRBD1 aligns across 8 bases. CDR3 size: 14 residues. Trimming cost V 3 bases and J 8 bases; bases outside gene matches: 8. The CDR3 sequence: CASSFNRGSFGYTF. The CDR3 DNA follows: TGTGCCAGCAGTTTCAACAGGGGGTCTTTCGGCTACACCTTC.

This clonotype showed up just once. The CDR3 region has the DNA TGTGCCAGCAGCCAACTAACGATAGGCACAGATACGCAGTATTTT. It encodes CASSQLTIGTDTQYF. V and J are TRBV7-8 and TRBJ2-3; D uncertain. Trimming left V 5 bases short and J 1 base short, with 13 bases between. Germline V gene lookup returns CDR1 SGHVS and CDR2 FQNEAQ. This CDR3 has 15 residues.

This clonotype was detected a few times. J is TRBJ1-2 and V is TRBV12-3 or TRBV12-4; D gene uncertain. The CDR3 runs to 13 residues. Trimming pared 7 bases from V and 4 bases from J, leaving 13 bases between. The CDR3 reads CASMKSGTYGYTF. As DNA, the CDR3 is TGTGCCAGCATGAAGTCGGGAACCTATGGCTACACCTTC.

This clonotype was seen once. The chain has TRBV6-6 and TRBJ1-1; no firm D call. CDR3 size: 15 residues. The germline gives CDR1 MNHNY, CDR2 SVGAGI (reference sequence). V was cut by 5 bases and J by 1 base, with 14 bases left in between. CDR3 sequence: CASSDPLRWNTEAFF. CDR3 bases: TGTGCCAGCAGTGACCCCCTTCGTTGGAACACTGAAGCTTTCTTT.

A few counts support this clonotype. CDR3 amino acids: CASSFDKPNYGYTF. Here the CDR3 DNA reads TGCGCCAGCAGTTTTGACAAGCCTAACTATGGCTACACCTTC. The chain carries TRBV5-1 and TRBJ1-2; D unresolved. Trimming cost V 5 bases and J 0 bases, with 11 bases left between them. In germline, CDR1 is SGHRS, CDR2 YFSETQ. This CDR3 has 14 residues.

This clonotype was counted only a few times. V and J are TRBV6-2 or TRBV6-3 and TRBJ2-1, with TRBD2 matching over 9 bases. Germline-derived CDR1 and CDR2 are MNHEY and SVGEGT. The CDR3 sequence is 15 residues long. V was clipped by 8 bases and J by 5 bases; unmatched bases: 10. The CDR3 loop is CASGGLAGSHNEQFF. The CDR3, as DNA: TGTGCCAGCGGTGGGCTAGCGGGGTCCCACAATGAGCAGTTCTTC.

In this sample, this clonotype turned up many times. This chain links TRBV20-1 with TRBJ2-3; D is perhaps TRBD2 (5 bases). Trimming pared 3 bases from V and 3 bases from J, leaving 10 bases between. CDR3 size: 13 residues. Germline lookup yields CDR1 DFQATT and CDR2 SNEGSKA (reference sequence). As DNA, the CDR3 is TGCAGTGCTAGTCCCGGCGGGACAGATACGCAGTATTTT. The encoded protein is CSASPGGTDTQYF.

The chain links TRBV20-1 to TRBJ2-5; D is unresolved. Trimming cost V 6 bases and J 2 bases, with 13 bases left between them. Germline lookup yields CDR1 DFQATT and CDR2 SNEGSKA (reference sequence). The CDR3 extends over 13 amino acids. The CDR3: CSAKSLTQETQYF. CDR3 DNA: TGCAGTGCAAAGTCCCTGACGCAAGAGACCCAGTACTTC.